This TCR beta chain was sequenced for a study of T cells in Graves' hyperthyroidism and ophthalmopathy. General study results and limits: Ophthalmopathy prediction by the model preceded onset by a median about 6.5 months. Most expanded thyroid clonotypes above 0.001 recurred in blood.

Germline V gene sequence: CDR1 SGHTA, CDR2 FQGNSA. This CDR3 is built from 18 residues. V lost 2 bases, J lost 1 base, and 4 bases stayed unmatched. Exclusion followed for patients with uncontrolled infection, other autoimmune disease, pregnancy or lactation. Used for diagnoses were clinical symptoms, serum thyroxine and TRAb, thyroid ultrasound and orbital computed tomography. Ten or more counts support this clonotype. Its cognate antigen is unknown. What was amplified from RNA transcripts were TCR beta CDR3 regions. HTBI primers drove first-round RT-PCR of the TCR CDR3. TCRdb re-called the multiplex PCR reads with MiXCR, one entry per CDR3 protein. Here the sample spans about 690,000 distinct CDR3 sequences, 15% to 20% being singletons.

The TCR sequence derives from a man aged 45-65 years with Graves' hyperthyroidism. Sequenced material: blood. The J gene is TRBJ2-3, the V gene TRBV7-2, with 15 nucleotides matching TRBD2. In DNA, the CDR3 is TGTGCCAGCAGCTTATTGGGACTAGCGGGAGGCGGCACAGATACGCAGTATTTT. Its protein is CASSLLGLAGGGTDTQYF.